This T cell receptor beta chain is from a study of blood T cell repertoires in COVID-19. Study-level background: The cDNA or gDNA used as material had been derived from T cells, B-cell-depleted T cells, or PBMCs.

The CDR3 totals 16 residues. From germline, CDR1 is SGHTA and CDR2 FQGNSA. V lost 5 bases to trimming and J lost 0 bases, with 14 bases between them. The repertoire was sequenced with immunoSEQ multiplex PCR; TCRdb's copy has only in-frame clones and lacks some. The table lists approximately 140,000 clones, around 89% of them singletons. The chain joins TRBV7-2 to TRBJ2-1; weak D call: TRBD2 (6 bases). Input material: peripheral blood. This TCR derives from a man in his fifties or sixties with active or convalescent COVID-19. CDR3 coding DNA: TGTGCCAGCAGCGCCAGGCGGGGAAACTCCTACAATGAGCAGTTCTTC. As protein: CASSARRGNSYNEQFF.